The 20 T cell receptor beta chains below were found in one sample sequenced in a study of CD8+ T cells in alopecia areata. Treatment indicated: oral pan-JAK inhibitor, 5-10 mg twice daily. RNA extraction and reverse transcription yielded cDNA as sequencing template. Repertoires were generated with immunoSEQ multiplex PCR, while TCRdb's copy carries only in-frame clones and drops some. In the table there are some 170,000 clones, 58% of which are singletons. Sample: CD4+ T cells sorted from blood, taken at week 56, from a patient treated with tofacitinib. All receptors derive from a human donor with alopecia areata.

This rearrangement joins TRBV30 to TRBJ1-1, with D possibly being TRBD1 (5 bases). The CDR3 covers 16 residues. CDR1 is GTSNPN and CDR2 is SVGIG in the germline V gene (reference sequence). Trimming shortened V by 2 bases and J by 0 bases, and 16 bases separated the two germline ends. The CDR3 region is CAWSPGAGRVNTEAFF. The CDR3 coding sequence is TGTGCCTGGAGTCCCGGGGCAGGGCGGGTGAACACTGAAGCTTTCTTT. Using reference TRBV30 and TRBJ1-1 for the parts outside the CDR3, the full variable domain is SQTIHQWPATLVQPVGSPLSLECTVEGTSNPNLYWYRQAAGRGLQLLFYSVGIGQISSEVPQNLSASRPQDRQFILSSKKLLLSDSGFYLCAWSPGAGRVNTEAFFGQGTRLTVV.

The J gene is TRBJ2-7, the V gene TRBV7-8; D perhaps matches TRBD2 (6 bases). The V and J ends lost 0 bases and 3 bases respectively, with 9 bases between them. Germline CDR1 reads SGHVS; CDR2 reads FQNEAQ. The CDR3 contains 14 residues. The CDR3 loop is CASSLATGGYEQYF. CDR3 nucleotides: TGTGCCAGCAGCTTAGCGACCGGGGGCTACGAGCAGTACTTC. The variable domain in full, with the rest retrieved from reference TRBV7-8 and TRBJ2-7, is GAGVSQSPRYKVAKRGQDVALRCDPISGHVSLFWYQQALGQGPEFLTYFQNEAQLDKSGLPSDRFFAERPEGSVSTLKIQRTQQEDSAVYLCASSLATGGYEQYFGPGTRLTVT.

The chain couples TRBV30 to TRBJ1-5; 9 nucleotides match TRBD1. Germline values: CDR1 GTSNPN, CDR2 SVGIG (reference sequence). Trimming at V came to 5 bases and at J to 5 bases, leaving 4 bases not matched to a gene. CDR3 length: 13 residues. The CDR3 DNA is TGTGCCTGGGGGACAGGGCGTGATCAGCCCCAGCATTTT. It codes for CAWGTGRDQPQHF. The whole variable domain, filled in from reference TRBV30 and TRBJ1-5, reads SQTIHQWPATLVQPVGSPLSLECTVEGTSNPNLYWYRQAAGRGLQLLFYSVGIGQISSEVPQNLSASRPQDRQFILSSKKLLLSDSGFYLCAWGTGRDQPQHFGDGTRLSIL.

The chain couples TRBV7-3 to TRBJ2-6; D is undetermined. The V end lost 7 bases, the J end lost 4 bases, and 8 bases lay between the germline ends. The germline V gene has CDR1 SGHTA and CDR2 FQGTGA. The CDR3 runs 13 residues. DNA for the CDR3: TGTGCCAGCACCCCCCCCGGGGCCAACGTCCTGACTTTC. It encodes CASTPPGANVLTF.

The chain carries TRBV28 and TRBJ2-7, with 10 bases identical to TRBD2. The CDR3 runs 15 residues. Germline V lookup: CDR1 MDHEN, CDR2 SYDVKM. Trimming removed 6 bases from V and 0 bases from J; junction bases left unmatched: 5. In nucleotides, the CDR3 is TGTGCCAGCAGGATACTAGCGGGGTCCTCCTACGAGCAGTACTTC. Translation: CASRILAGSSYEQYF.

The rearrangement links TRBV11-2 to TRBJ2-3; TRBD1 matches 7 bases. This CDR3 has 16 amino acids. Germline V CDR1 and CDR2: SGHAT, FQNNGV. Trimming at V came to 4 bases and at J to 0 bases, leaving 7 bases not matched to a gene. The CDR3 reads CASSSPRDRSTDTQYF. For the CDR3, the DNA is TGTGCCAGCAGCTCGCCAAGGGACAGAAGCACAGATACGCAGTATTTT.

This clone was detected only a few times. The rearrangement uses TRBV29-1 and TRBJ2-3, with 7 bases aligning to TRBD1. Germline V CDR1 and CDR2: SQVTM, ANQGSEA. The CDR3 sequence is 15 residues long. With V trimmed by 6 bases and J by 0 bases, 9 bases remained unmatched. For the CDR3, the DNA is TGCAGCGTCTCTAGAGGGACAGTCAGCACAGATACGCAGTATTTT. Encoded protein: CSVSRGTVSTDTQYF.

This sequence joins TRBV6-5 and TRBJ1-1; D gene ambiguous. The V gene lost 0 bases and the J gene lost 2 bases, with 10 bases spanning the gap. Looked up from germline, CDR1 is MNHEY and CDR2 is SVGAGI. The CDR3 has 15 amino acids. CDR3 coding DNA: TGTGCCAGCAGTTACTCCCTCACAGTTAACACTGAAGCTTTCTTT. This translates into CASSYSLTVNTEAFF.

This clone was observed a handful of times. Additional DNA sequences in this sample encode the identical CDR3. The CDR3 DNA is TGCAGCGTTGAAGGACAGCTGAACACTGAAGCTTTCTTT. This encodes CSVEGQLNTEAFF. The J gene is TRBJ1-1, the V gene TRBV29-1; D possibly corresponds to TRBD1 (5 bases). V dropped 1 base and J dropped 0 bases, with 6 bases sitting between them. This CDR3 is built from 13 residues. Germline V gives CDR1 SQVTM, CDR2 ANQGSEA.

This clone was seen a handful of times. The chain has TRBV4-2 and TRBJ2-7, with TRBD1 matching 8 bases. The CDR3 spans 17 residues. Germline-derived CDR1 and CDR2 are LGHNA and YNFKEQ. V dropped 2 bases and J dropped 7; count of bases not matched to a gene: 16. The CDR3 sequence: CASSQRGSLGTGAEQYF. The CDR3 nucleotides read TGTGCCAGCAGCCAAAGGGGCAGCCTGGGGACAGGCGCTGAGCAGTACTTC.

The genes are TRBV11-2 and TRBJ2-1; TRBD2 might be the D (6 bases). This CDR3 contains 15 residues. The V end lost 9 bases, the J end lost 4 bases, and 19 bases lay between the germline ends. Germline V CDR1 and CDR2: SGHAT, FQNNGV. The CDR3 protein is CASRGTGVNYNEQFF. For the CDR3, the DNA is TGTGCCAGTAGGGGAACGGGGGTCAATTACAATGAGCAGTTCTTC.

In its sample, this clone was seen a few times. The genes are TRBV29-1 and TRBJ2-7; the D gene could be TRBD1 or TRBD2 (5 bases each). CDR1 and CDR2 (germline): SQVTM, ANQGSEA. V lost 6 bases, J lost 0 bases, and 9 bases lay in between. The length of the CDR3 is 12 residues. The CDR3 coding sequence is TGCAGCGTCGAGGGGAGCTCCTACGAGCAGTACTTC. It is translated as CSVEGSSYEQYF.

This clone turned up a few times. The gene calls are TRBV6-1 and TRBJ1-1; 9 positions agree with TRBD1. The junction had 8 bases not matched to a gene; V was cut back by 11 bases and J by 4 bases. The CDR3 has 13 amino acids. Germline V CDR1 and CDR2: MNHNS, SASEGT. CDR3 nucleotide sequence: TGTGCCGGGGCGACAGGGGGTGTCACTGAAGCTTTCTTT. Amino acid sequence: CAGATGGVTEAFF.

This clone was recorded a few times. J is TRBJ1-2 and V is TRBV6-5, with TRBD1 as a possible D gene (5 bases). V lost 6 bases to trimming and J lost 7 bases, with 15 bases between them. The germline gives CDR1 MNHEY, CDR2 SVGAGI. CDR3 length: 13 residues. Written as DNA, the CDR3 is TGTGCCAGCAGCCCGGCGTACGGGACTGGCTACACCTTC. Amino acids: CASSPAYGTGYTF.

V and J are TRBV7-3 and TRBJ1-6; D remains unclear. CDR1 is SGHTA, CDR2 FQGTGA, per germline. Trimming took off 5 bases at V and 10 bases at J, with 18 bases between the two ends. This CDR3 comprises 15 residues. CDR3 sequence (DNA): TGTGCCAGCAGCGAAGGACCGGACGCTCGGTCACCCCTCCACTTT. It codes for CASSEGPDARSPLHF. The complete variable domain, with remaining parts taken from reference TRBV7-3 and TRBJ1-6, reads GAGVSQTPSNKVTEKGKYVELRCDPISGHTALYWYRQSLGQGPEFLIYFQGTGAADDSGLPNDRFFAVRPEGSVSTLKIQRTERGDSAVYLCASSEGPDARSPLHFGNGTRLTVT.

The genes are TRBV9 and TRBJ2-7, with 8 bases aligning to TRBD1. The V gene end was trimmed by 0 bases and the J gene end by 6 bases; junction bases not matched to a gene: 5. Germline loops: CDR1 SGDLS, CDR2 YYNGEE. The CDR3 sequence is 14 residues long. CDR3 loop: CASSVGWQGAEQYF. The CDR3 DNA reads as TGTGCCAGCAGCGTAGGCTGGCAGGGGGCCGAGCAGTACTTC.

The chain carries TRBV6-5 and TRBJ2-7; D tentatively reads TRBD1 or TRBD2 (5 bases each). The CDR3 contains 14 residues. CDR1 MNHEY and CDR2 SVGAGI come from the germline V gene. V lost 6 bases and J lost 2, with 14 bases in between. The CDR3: CASRGWDGPYEQYF. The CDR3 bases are TGTGCCAGCAGGGGATGGGACGGACCCTACGAGCAGTACTTC.

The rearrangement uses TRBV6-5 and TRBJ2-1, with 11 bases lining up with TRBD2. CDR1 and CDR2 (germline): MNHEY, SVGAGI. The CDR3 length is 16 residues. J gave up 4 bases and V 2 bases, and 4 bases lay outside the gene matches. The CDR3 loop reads CASSYEGLAAYNEQFF. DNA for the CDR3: TGTGCCAGCAGTTACGAGGGACTAGCGGCATACAATGAGCAGTTCTTC.

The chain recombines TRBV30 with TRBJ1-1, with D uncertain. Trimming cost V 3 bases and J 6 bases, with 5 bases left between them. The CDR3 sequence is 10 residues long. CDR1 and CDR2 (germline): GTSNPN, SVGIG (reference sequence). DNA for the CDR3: TGTGCCTGGAGAAGATCTGAAGCTTTCTTT. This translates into CAWRRSEAFF.

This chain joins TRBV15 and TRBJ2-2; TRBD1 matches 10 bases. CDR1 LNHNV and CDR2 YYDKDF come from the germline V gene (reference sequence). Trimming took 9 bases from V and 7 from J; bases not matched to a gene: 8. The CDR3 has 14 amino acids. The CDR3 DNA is TGTGCCACGGGTCGGGACAGGGGATACGGGGAGCTGTTTTTT. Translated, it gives CATGRDRGYGELFF.